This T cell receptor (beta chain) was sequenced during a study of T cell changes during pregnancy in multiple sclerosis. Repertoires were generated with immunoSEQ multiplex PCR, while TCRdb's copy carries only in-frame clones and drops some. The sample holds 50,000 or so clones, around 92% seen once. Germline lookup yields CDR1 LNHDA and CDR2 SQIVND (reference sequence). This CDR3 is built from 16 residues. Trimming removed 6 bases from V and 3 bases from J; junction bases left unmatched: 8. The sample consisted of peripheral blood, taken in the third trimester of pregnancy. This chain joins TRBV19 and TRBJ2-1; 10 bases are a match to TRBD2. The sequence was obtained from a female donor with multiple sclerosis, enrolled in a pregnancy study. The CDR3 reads CASRKPGLANYNEQFF. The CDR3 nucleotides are TGTGCCAGTAGGAAACCGGGACTAGCGAACTACAATGAGCAGTTCTTC.